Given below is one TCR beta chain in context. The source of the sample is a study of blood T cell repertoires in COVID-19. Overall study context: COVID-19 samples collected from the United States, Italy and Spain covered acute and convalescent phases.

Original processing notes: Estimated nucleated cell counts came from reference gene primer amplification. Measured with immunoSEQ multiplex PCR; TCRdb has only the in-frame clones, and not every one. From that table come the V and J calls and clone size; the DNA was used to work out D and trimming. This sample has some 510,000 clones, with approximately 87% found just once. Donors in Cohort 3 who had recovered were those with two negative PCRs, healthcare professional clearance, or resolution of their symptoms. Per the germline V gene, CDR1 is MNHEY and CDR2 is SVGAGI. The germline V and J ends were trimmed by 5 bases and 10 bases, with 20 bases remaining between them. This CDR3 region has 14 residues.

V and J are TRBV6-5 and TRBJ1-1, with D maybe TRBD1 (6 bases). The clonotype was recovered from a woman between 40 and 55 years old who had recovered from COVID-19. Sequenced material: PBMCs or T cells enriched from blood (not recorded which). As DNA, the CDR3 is TGTGCCAGCAGTCACGGGGGGCCAGGTTCTGGAGCTTTCTTT. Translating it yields CASSHGGPGSGAFF.